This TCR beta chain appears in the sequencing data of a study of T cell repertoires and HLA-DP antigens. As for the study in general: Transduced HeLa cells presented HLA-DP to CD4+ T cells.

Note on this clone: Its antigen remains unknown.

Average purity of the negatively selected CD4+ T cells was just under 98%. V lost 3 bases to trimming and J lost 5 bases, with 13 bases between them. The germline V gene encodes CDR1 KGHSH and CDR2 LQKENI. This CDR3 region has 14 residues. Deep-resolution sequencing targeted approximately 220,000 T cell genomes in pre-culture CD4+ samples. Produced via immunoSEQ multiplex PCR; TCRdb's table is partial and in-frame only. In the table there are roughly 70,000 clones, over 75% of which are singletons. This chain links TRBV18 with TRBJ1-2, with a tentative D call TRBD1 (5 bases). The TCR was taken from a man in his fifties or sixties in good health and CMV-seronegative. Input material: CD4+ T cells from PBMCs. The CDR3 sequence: CASSPGQEVYGYTF. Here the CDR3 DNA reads TGTGCCAGCTCACCGGGGCAGGAGGTTTATGGCTACACCTTC.